A single sample is the source of the 24 T cell receptor beta chains below, sequenced in a study of cytomegalovirus exposure and HLA in healthy donors. PCR was performed using 60 Vbeta and 13 Jbeta primers. The assay was immunoSEQ multiplex PCR, and TCRdb's table has in-frame clones only and misses some. The repertoire holds about 130,000 clones, with over 75% as singletons. The sample taken for sequencing was PBMCs. Receptor source: a woman aged 40 to 50 in good health and CMV-seropositive.

The chain joins TRBV7-2 to TRBJ2-7; the D is unclear. The CDR3 has 11 residues. V lost 3 bases to trimming and J lost 2 bases, with 2 bases between them. Germline loops: CDR1 SGHTA, CDR2 FQGNSA. The CDR3 here is CASSFTYEQYF. The CDR3 bases are TGTGCCAGCAGCTTTACCTACGAGCAGTACTTC.

There are a few counts of this clone. This sequence joins TRBV5-1 and TRBJ2-7; 10 bases are shared with TRBD1. CDR3 length equals 15 residues. CDR1 is SGHRS, CDR2 YFSETQ, per germline. V shed 1 base and J 7 bases; nucleotides not matched to a gene: 8. The CDR3 spells CASSLRWTGGGEQYF. The CDR3, as DNA: TGCGCCAGCAGCTTGAGGTGGACAGGGGGTGGAGAGCAGTACTTC.

The gene calls are TRBV5-1 and TRBJ2-7, with TRBD1 matching over 7 bases. Trimming took 4 bases from V and 3 from J; bases not matched to a gene: 4. CDR3 length: 13 residues. CDR1 and CDR2 from the germline V gene are SGHRS and YFSETQ. As DNA, the CDR3 is TGCGCCAGCAGCGGGGACAGTTACTACGAGCAGTACTTC. Translating gives CASSGDSYYEQYF.

This clone was seen more than once but under ten times. CDR3 loop: CASSPPGQIYGYTF. DNA for the CDR3: TGTGCCAGCAGCCCACCGGGACAGATCTATGGCTACACCTTC. V gene TRBV7-2 combines with J gene TRBJ1-2; TRBD1 agrees at 7 bases. The V and J ends lost 5 bases and 4 bases, in that order; junction bases with no gene match: 7. CDR3 length equals 14 residues. Germline V gives CDR1 SGHTA, CDR2 FQGNSA.

The rearrangement links TRBV5-1 to TRBJ1-5; the match to TRBD1 covers 10 bases. The germline V gene encodes CDR1 SGHRS and CDR2 YFSETQ. V was clipped by 0 bases and J by 5 bases; unmatched bases: 8. The CDR3 is 17 amino acids. The CDR3 region has the DNA TGCGCCAGCAGCTTGGCCCCGCAGACAGGGGGCGATCAGCCCCAGCATTTT. It specifies CASSLAPQTGGDQPQHF.

The chain is built from TRBV6-5 and TRBJ1-6, with TRBD1 identical over 7 bases. The CDR3 is made up of 14 amino acids. CDR1 and CDR2 (germline): MNHEY, SVGAGI. Trimming cost V 6 bases and J 6 bases; bases outside gene matches: 5. The CDR3 protein is CASSSGTVNSPLHF. In nucleotides, the CDR3 is TGTGCCAGCAGCTCCGGGACAGTTAATTCACCCCTCCACTTT.

The rearrangement uses TRBV19 and TRBJ1-5; tentatively, D is TRBD1 (5 bases). CDR1 is LNHDA and CDR2 is SQIVND in the germline V gene (reference sequence). V was clipped by 7 bases and J by 0 bases, with 13 bases between them. There are 15 residues in the CDR3. The CDR3 coding sequence is TGTGCCAGTACCGACAGACACTATAGCAATCAGCCCCAGCATTTT. Translated, it gives CASTDRHYSNQPQHF.

The CDR3 sequence: CASSLRSSLDTQYF. Here the CDR3 DNA reads TGTGCCAGCAGCTTACGTTCTAGCCTGGATACGCAGTATTTT. This chain links TRBV7-2 with TRBJ2-3, with D perhaps TRBD2 (5 bases). This CDR3 has 14 amino acids. Germline V gives CDR1 SGHTA, CDR2 FQGNSA. Trimming shortened V by 2 bases and J by 6 bases, and 12 bases separated the two germline ends. Looking up the rest from reference TRBV7-2 and TRBJ2-3 gives the full variable domain: GAGVSQSPSNKVTEKGKDVELRCDPISGHTALYWYRQSLGQGLEFLIYFQGNSAPDKSGLPSDRFSAERTGGSVSTLTIQRTQQEDSAVYLCASSLRSSLDTQYFGPGTRLTVL.

The V call is TRBV7-9, the J call TRBJ2-1; TRBD2 matches at 7 bases. CDR3 length: 13 residues. The ends lost 10 bases at V and 2 bases at J; junction bases unmatched: 5. The germline gives CDR1 SEHNR, CDR2 FQNEAQ (reference sequence). The CDR3 sequence is CANEGGPYNEQFF. The CDR3 DNA reads TGTGCCAATGAGGGAGGGCCCTACAATGAGCAGTTCTTC.

The rearrangement links TRBV5-4 to TRBJ1-4; D is uncertain. CDR1 and CDR2 from the germline V gene are SGHNT and YYREEE (reference sequence). Trimming shortened V by 3 bases and J by 0 bases, and 9 bases separated the two germline ends. The CDR3 is 15 amino acids. The CDR3 coding sequence is TGTGCCAGCAGCTACGGGATCGCAACTAATGAAAAACTGTTTTTT. The encoded protein is CASSYGIATNEKLFF.

The chain combines TRBV10-3 with TRBJ2-5, with 10 bases that match TRBD1. The CDR3 is made up of 17 amino acids. V shed 4 bases and J 9 bases; nucleotides not matched to a gene: 17. Germline loops: CDR1 ENHRY, CDR2 SYGVKD. CDR3 DNA: TGTGCCATCAGTGCAGACAACGGACAGGGGGGAAGGGGGGCCCAGTACTTC. Translation: CAISADNGQGGRGAQYF.

V gene TRBV28 combines with J gene TRBJ1-2; D is possibly TRBD1 (6 bases). Trimming took 5 bases from V and 2 from J, leaving 9 bases between them. CDR1 is MDHEN and CDR2 is SYDVKM in the germline V gene. CDR3 length: 13 residues. CDR3 nucleotides: TGTGCCAGCAGTAGCGGACAGAACTATGGCTACACCTTC. The encoded protein is CASSSGQNYGYTF.

The chain joins TRBV7-3 to TRBJ1-1, with D maybe TRBD1 (6 bases). Germline CDR1 reads SGHTA; CDR2 reads FQGTGA. The CDR3 runs 12 residues. V was cut by 7 bases and J by 11 bases, with 17 bases left in between. The CDR3 sequence is CASTSGDGSAFF. DNA for the CDR3: TGTGCCAGCACCTCAGGGGACGGCTCCGCTTTCTTT. Together with reference TRBV7-3 and TRBJ1-1, the CDR3 gives the full variable domain: GAGVSQTPSNKVTEKGKYVELRCDPISGHTALYWYRQSLGQGPEFLIYFQGTGAADDSGLPNDRFFAVRPEGSVSTLKIQRTERGDSAVYLCASTSGDGSAFFGQGTRLTVV.

About this clone: The same CDR3 is also encoded by other DNA sequences in this sample. V and J are TRBV19 and TRBJ2-7; no clear D. Trimming took off 4 bases at V and 3 bases at J, with 4 bases between the two ends. This CDR3 is 11 amino acids long. Germline V gives CDR1 LNHDA, CDR2 SQIVND (reference sequence). CDR3 in DNA: TGTGCCAGTAGTAGAGGCTACGAGCAGTACTTC. It codes for CASSRGYEQYF.

This sequence joins TRBV7-9 and TRBJ1-1; a weak D match, TRBD1 (6 bases). V dropped 3 bases and J dropped 2 bases, with 10 bases sitting between them. Germline lookup yields CDR1 SEHNR and CDR2 FQNEAQ (reference sequence). The CDR3 consists of 14 residues. The CDR3: CASSLGHDNTEAFF. The CDR3 bases are TGTGCCAGCAGCTTGGGACACGACAACACTGAAGCTTTCTTT.

The chain links TRBV19 to TRBJ1-5, with a weak D call TRBD1 (6 bases). CDR1 is LNHDA, CDR2 SQIVND, per germline (reference sequence). Trimming took 7 bases from V and 5 from J, leaving 18 bases between them. This CDR3 has 15 residues. This CDR3 reads CASNTQGGTYQPQHF. The CDR3, as DNA: TGTGCCAGTAACACACAGGGAGGGACCTATCAGCCCCAGCATTTT.

The V call is TRBV4-2, the J call TRBJ2-7; 10 bases are shared with TRBD1. CDR1 and CDR2 (germline): LGHNA, YNFKEQ. The CDR3 covers 16 residues. Losses at the gene ends were 3 bases for V and 5 bases for J; bases not matched to a gene: 10. In DNA, the CDR3 is TGTGCCAGCAGCCACGCTCCGGGACAGGGGAACGACGAGCAGTACTTC. Its translation: CASSHAPGQGNDEQYF.

The chain is built from TRBV14 and TRBJ2-5; D gene ambiguous. The CDR3 consists of 13 residues. Germline V gene data show CDR1 as SGHDN and CDR2 as FVKESK. The ends were cut back, 1 base at V and 4 bases at J, with 7 bases in the middle. The CDR3 reads CASSQGLAETQYF. As DNA, the CDR3 is TGTGCCAGCAGCCAAGGGTTGGCAGAGACCCAGTACTTC.

The chain uses TRBV5-1 and TRBJ1-2, with 9 bases fitting TRBD1. Germline V CDR1 and CDR2: SGHRS, YFSETQ. V lost 1 base to trimming and J lost 6 bases; unmatched junction nucleotides: 10. The CDR3 length is 16 residues. The CDR3 is CASSLQTLTGGNGYTF. DNA of the CDR3: TGCGCCAGCAGCTTGCAGACACTTACAGGGGGCAATGGCTACACCTTC.

V and J are TRBV30 and TRBJ1-2; D is undetermined. The CDR3 contains 11 residues. Germline V gene data show CDR1 as GTSNPN and CDR2 as SVGIG (reference sequence). Trimming stripped 1 base from V and 10 bases from J, with 10 bases between. The CDR3 DNA follows: TGTGCCTGGAGTGCACAGACGTCCTACACCTTC. Translation: CAWSAQTSYTF.

This clone was seen more than once but under ten times. This sequence joins TRBV5-4 and TRBJ2-5; D might be TRBD2 (5 bases). This CDR3 has 14 residues. V shed 0 bases and J shed 3 bases, with 9 bases lying between them. Germline CDR1 and CDR2: SGHNT and YYREEE (reference sequence). CDR3 residues: CASSLGTSKETQYF. The CDR3 DNA is TGTGCCAGCAGCTTGGGGACTTCCAAAGAGACCCAGTACTTC.

The V and J genes are TRBV6-4 and TRBJ2-3; 11 nucleotides line up with TRBD1. The germline CDR1 and CDR2 sequences are MRHNA and SNTAGT. The trim removed 3 bases at V and 4 bases at J, leaving 0 bases unmatched. The CDR3 runs 14 residues. CDR3 sequence (DNA): TGTGCCAGCAGTGAGGGACAGGGGGCAGATACGCAGTATTTT. Its protein product is CASSEGQGADTQYF.

This CDR3 is CASSLRSGTGGSYEQYF. Written as DNA, the CDR3 is TGCGCCAGCAGCTTGAGGTCGGGGACAGGGGGCTCCTACGAGCAGTACTTC. V usage is TRBV5-1 and J usage is TRBJ2-7; 11 positions agree with TRBD1. V lost 1 base, J lost 0 bases, and 6 bases stayed unmatched. This CDR3 has 17 amino acids. Germline V gene sequence: CDR1 SGHRS, CDR2 YFSETQ. Based on the CDR3 plus reference TRBV5-1 and TRBJ2-7, the full variable domain is KAGVTQTPRYLIKTRGQQVTLSCSPISGHRSVSWYQQTPGQGLQFLFEYFSETQRNKGNFPGRFSGRQFSNSRSEMNVSTLELGDSALYLCASSLRSGTGGSYEQYFGPGTRLTVT.

V usage is TRBV5-4 and J usage is TRBJ2-5; TRBD2 might be the D (5 bases). CDR1 SGHNT and CDR2 YYREEE come from the germline V gene (reference sequence). The V and J ends lost 0 bases and 9 bases respectively, with 12 bases between them. This CDR3 has 13 amino acids. Here the CDR3 DNA reads TGTGCCAGCAGCTTGGTTTCCGGGGTCGCCCAGTACTTC. It specifies CASSLVSGVAQYF.